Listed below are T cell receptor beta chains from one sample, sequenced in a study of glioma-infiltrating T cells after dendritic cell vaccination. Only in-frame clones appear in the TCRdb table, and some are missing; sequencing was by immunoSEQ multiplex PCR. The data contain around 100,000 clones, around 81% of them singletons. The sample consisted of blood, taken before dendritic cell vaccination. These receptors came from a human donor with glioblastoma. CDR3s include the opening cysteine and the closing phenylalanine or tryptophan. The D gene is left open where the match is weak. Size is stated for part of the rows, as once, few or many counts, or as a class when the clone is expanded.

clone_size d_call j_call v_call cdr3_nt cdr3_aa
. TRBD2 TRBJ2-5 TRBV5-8 TGTGCCAGCAGCGCGCGGCTAGCGGGGTACCAAGAGACCCAGTACTTC CASSARLAGYQETQYF
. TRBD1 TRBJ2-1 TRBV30 TGTGCCTGGAGTGTAACACAGGGGAATGAGCAGTTCTTC CAWSVTQGNEQFF
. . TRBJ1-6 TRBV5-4 TGTGCCAGCAGCTCCAGGGGTAACCCAAATTCACCCCTCCACTTT CASSSRGNPNSPLHF
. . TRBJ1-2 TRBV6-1 TGTGCCAGCAGTGTTCCAGGGTCTTGGGGAGGCTACACCTTC CASSVPGSWGGYTF
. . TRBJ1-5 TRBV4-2 TGTGCCAGCAGCCAAGATAATAACGCAGACAATCAGCCCCAGCATTTT CASSQDNNADNQPQHF
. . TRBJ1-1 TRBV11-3 TGTGCCACCAAACAGGGACCAACTGAAGCTTTCTTT CATKQGPTEAFF
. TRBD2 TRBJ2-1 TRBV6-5 TGTGCCAGCAGAAGGGGACTAGGGGACCACAATGAGCAGTTCTTC CASRRGLGDHNEQFF
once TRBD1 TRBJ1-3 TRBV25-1 TGTGCCAGCAGTCCCTGGACAGGGGCCGGAAACACCATATATTTT CASSPWTGAGNTIYF
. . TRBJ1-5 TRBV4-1 TGCGCCAGCAGCCTTACAGGTCTTCCTCCCCAGCCCCAGCATTTT CASSLTGLPPQPQHF
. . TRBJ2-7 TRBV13 TGTGCCAGCAGCCTGGAAGAGAGCGTAGGCAGGGCCTACGAGCAGTACTTC CASSLEESVGRAYEQYF
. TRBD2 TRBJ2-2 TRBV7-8 TGTGCCAGCAGCCAAGCAGGGACTAGGGCCGGGGAGCCGTTTTTT CASSQAGTRAGEPFF
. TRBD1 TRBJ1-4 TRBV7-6 TGTGCCAGCAGCTTAGCTACCAGGGGGTGGGAAAAACTGTTTTTT CASSLATRGWEKLFF
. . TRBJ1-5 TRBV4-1 TGCGCCAGCAGGAGAACCCTGGCGGTGGGCAATCAGCCCCAGCATTTT CASRRTLAVGNQPQHF
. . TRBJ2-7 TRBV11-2 TGTGCCAGCAGCTTAGCGCAGGGTGGATTGTCCGAGCAGTACTTC CASSLAQGGLSEQYF
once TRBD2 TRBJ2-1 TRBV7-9 TGTGCCAGCAGCCTGGAACGGGGGGGCGATAATGAGCAGTTCTTC CASSLERGGDNEQFF
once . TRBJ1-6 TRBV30 TGTGCCTGGGGTGTATCCCTCCAGAATTCACCCCTCCACTTT CAWGVSLQNSPLHF
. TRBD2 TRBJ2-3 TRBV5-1 TGCGCCAGCAGCCCTACTAGCGGGGAGGAGGATACGCAGTATTTT CASSPTSGEEDTQYF